Detailed here is one TCR beta chain. It has no known antigen specificity. Base-call qualities are not available, and no considerably larger clone is one nucleotide away. The data originate from a study of blood T cell repertoires in COVID-19 (dated by TCRdb to the early 2020s). Study-wide context: Samples from collaborators originated in the United States, Italy and Spain and spanned both the acute and convalescent phases of COVID-19. The material from the prospective study consisted of cDNA or gDNA derived from T cells, B-cell-depleted T cells, or PBMCs. The sample metadata nearly always contained a de-identified subject ID, COVID-19 status, age in years and sex. The samples were drawn from two sources: the first 160 participants of the ongoing ImmuneRACE study, and 950 to 1,500 subjects contributed by 6 global collaborators. Where available, HLA class I and class II types were obtained from metadata supplied by the sample provider rather than from assay-based typing. The dataset comprised deeply sampled blood TCRbeta repertoires from subjects exposed to, actively infected with, or recovered from COVID-19. The repertoires were released in a freely available public database intended as a resource for research on the immune response to SARS-CoV-2.

The CDR3 covers 12 residues, taking in both the cysteine and the phenylalanine. Of all the DNA, just the CDR3 is kept, 36 bases in frame from base 1. Deletion took 10 bases off V and 3 bases off J, with a span of 10 bases between the germline ends. In the germline V gene (reference sequence), CDR1 corresponds to LNHDA and CDR2 to SQIVND. The immunoSEQ Assay, a bias-controlled multiplex PCR, was used to amplify TCRbeta CDR3 regions from genomic DNA. As for the authors' bioinformatics: The number of nucleated cells in each sample was estimated from the amplification of reference gene primers within the assay. Sequence reads were collapsed and filtered to measure the absolute abundance of every unique TCRbeta CDR3 rearrangement. For each sample, productive Simpson clonality was calculated as the square root of Simpson's diversity index over productive rearrangements. The table was pulled from immuneACCESS by TCRdb, which kept in-frame rearrangements only. Such tables lose some clones; where checked, under half of the loss comes from unresolved V genes, and the rest has no known cause. The V and J calls and clone size were taken over from that table, and D and trimming were inferred from the DNA. Within this sample are approximately 120,000 clones, with over 70% of them counted one time only. The ten largest clones capture roughly 7% of the sample.

What the authors observed across the whole study: The amount of clinical and demographic metadata varied by source and participant and was provided uncurated.

Whole blood was collected in K2EDTA tubes by collaborating institutions according to the institutions' own protocols. For TCRbeta analysis, collaborators shipped samples as frozen whole blood, isolated PBMCs, or DNA extracted from either of those sample types. This TCR came from a woman in her fifties or sixties with acute or convalescent COVID-19. Rearrangement joined TRBV19 to TRBJ1-3, with a tentative D gene TRBD1 over 6 matching bases. Source material: peripheral blood. The DNA reads as follows: TGTGCCACTCAGACAGGTGGAAACACCATATATTTT. Translated, this is CATQTGGNTIYF. The entire variable domain, with the stretches around the CDR3 drawn from the reference TRBV19 and TRBJ1-3 proteins, is DGGITQSPKYLFRKEGQNVTLSCEQNLNHDAMYWYRQDPGQGLRLIYYSQIVNDFQKGDIAEGYSVSREKKESFPLTVTSAQKNPTAFYLCATQTGGNTIYFGEGSWLTVV.